This TCR beta chain came from a study of T cells in Graves' hyperthyroidism and ophthalmopathy. Study overall: Peripheral blood draws took place at initial diagnosis, ahead of any treatment. Study findings and constraints: Onset of ophthalmopathy came a median 6.5 months after the model predicted it. From stable hyperthyroidism, ophthalmopathy was separated by a 13 V-J model.

Germline CDR1 MGHRA, CDR2 YSYEKL. Unmatched junction bases numbered 6, after V lost 4 bases and J lost 7 bases. This CDR3 region has 15 residues. A word on this clonotype: Its matching antigen is unknown.

Amplification targeted TCR beta CDR3 regions from RNA transcripts. The HTBI set primed first-round TCR CDR3 RT-PCR. TCRdb reprocessed the multiplex PCR reads with MiXCR, giving one entry per CDR3 protein. Of 700,000 or so distinct CDR3 sequences listed, approximately 15% are singletons. Used for diagnoses were clinical symptoms, serum thyroxine and TRAb, thyroid ultrasound and orbital computed tomography. Sequenced sample: blood. The V gene is TRBV4-1, the J gene TRBJ2-1; 11 positions match TRBD2. The clonotype was recovered from a woman in her fifties or sixties with Graves' ophthalmopathy. The CDR3 sequence is CASSPVLAGANEQFF. CDR3 nucleotides: TGCGCCAGCAGCCCCGTACTAGCGGGAGCTAATGAGCAGTTCTTC.